This T cell receptor (beta chain) stems from a study of response to subunit inactivated influenza vaccine. TCRdb ran MiXCR on the RT-PCR reads and lists one entry per CDR3 protein. This table holds about 180,000 distinct CDR3 sequences, about a tenth found once. Remarks on this clonotype: Its target is unknown.

Study-wide results and limits: Researchers suggested that each seasonal influenza vaccination recruits few new T cells.

Trimming removed 5 bases at V and 0 bases at J, with 7 bases between. This CDR3 is 13 amino acids long. CDR1 is MNHNS, CDR2 SASEGT, per germline. The sequenced sample was non-naive T cells sorted from PBMCs, obtained on the day of vaccination. This chain joins TRBV6-1 and TRBJ1-1; D unclear. The sequence was obtained from a man aged 45-60 years who received an inactivated influenza vaccine. The CDR3 sequence: CASSREVNTEAFF. The CDR3 DNA follows: TGTGCCAGCAGTCGAGAAGTGAACACTGAAGCTTTCTTT.